This TCR beta chain was observed in a study of T cells in women clearing cervical HPV infection. Study as a whole: No precancer developed; the control's incident HPV16 infection cleared within 12 months. Controls gave blood once infection was undetectable; cases at lesion identification.

V was trimmed by 5 bases and J by 2 bases, leaving 16 bases between them. This CDR3 comprises 16 residues. Points on this clone: Coverage ceases 3 residues before the CDR3 finishes, and the germline J gene fills in the end.

Average input was 1200 ng genomic DNA for immunoSEQ TCR beta CDR3 amplification. TCRdb's copy holds only in-frame clones and misses some; the assay was immunoSEQ multiplex PCR. The table lists tens of thousands of clones. Sequenced input: blood buffy coat. The sequence derives from a woman aged 18 to 75 with a cervical HPV16 infection that either progressed to CIN3+ or cleared (not recorded which). V is TRBV12-3 or TRBV12-4 and J is TRBJ1-3; D not resolved. The CDR3 loop is CASSTLGIGAGNTIYF. CDR3 DNA, as far as it was read: TGTGCCAGCAGTACGCTAGGAATAGGCGCTGGAAACACC.